This T cell receptor beta chain was sequenced for a study of shared clonotypes between healthy human individuals. As for the study in general: Each donor contributed plates that comprised three CD4 naive, three CD4 memory, two CD8 naive and one CD8 memory. Study-level points and caveats: Naive subsets typically showed greater estimated richness than memory subsets. It was expected that sequencing depth would affect clonotype sharing among donors.

Comments on this clone: The target antigen is unknown.

In the original processing: ImmunoSEQ sequences covered only the junction and lacked quality scores; filtering therefore differed. Measured with immunoSEQ multiplex PCR; TCRdb has only the in-frame clones, and not every one. Clonal size and the V and J genes are those of that table, whereas D and trimming came from the DNA. The repertoire includes about 2 million clones, 85% to 95% of them detected once, and 0.13% sits in the top ten. The sequence derives from a man aged 18 to 30 in good health. The sample comprised naive CD4+ T cells sorted from blood. Documented subset: CD45RA+ positively selected.

CDR3 nucleotides: TGTGCTACGGGGTGGGCAGATACGCAGTATTTT. Translation: CATGWADTQYF. The chain has TRBV12-5 and TRBJ2-3; D is perhaps TRBD2 (5 bases). This CDR3 contains 11 residues. Germline V gives CDR1 LGHNT, CDR2 FRNRAP. V shed 10 bases and J shed 4 bases, with 9 bases lying between them.